This T cell receptor (beta chain) was found in a study of Ad26.COV2.S vaccination and SARS-CoV-2 variants. Treatment noted: about 20 received Ad26.COV2.S at low or high dose, single or two shots; several received placebo; per-sample allocation not given. Specimen acquisition occurred on day 63 following the initial vaccine or placebo injection. CDR3 length: 12 amino acids. Germline V CDR1 and CDR2: SNHLY, FYNNEI. Trimming removed 4 bases at V and 6 bases at J, with 6 bases between. Method: immunoSEQ multiplex PCR; TCRdb's copy keeps in-frame clones and lacks some. The profile covers 380,000 or so clones, with around 82% appearing a single time and around 7.4% taken by the ten largest.

The sequenced sample was peripheral blood, obtained in a trial of Ad26.COV2.S vaccine versus placebo. This TCR derives from a person between 18 and 59 years old who received the Ad26.COV2.S COVID-19 vaccine or a placebo. V usage is TRBV2 and J usage is TRBJ2-2; D might be TRBD1 or TRBD2, each matching 5 bases. CDR3 region: CASSVGPGELFF. CDR3 bases: TGTGCCAGCAGTGTGGGACCCGGGGAGCTGTTTTTT.